These 4 T cell receptor beta chains originate from one sample sequenced in a study of shared clonotypes between healthy human individuals. Sequencing was performed with immunoSEQ multiplex PCR; in TCRdb, only in-frame clones are kept and a portion is missing. This table has 2,500,000 or so clones, more than 85% appearing once. Material: naive CD4+ T cells from PBMCs. Subset indicated: CD45RA+ positively selected. The source of these receptors is a man younger than 35 in good health. Some clones in this sample may be carry-over from other donors' samples.

The rearrangement joins TRBV29-1 to TRBJ2-3; possible D gene TRBD1, 6 bases. The CDR3 extends over 12 amino acids. V was shortened by 7 bases and J by 1 base, with 9 bases between the two germline ends. The germline CDR1 and CDR2 sequences are SQVTM and ANQGSEA. The CDR3 loop is CSGHRGTDTQYF. CDR3 DNA sequence: TGCAGCGGTCACAGGGGCACAGATACGCAGTATTTT.

The chain employs TRBV19 and TRBJ2-5; D may be TRBD2 (7 bases). V shed 10 bases and J shed 5 bases, with 14 bases lying between them. The germline gives CDR1 LNHDA, CDR2 SQIVND (reference sequence). The CDR3 consists of 12 residues. The CDR3 region is CATWGGRETQYF. The CDR3, as DNA: TGTGCCACCTGGGGGGGCCGGGAGACCCAGTACTTC. Looking up the rest from reference TRBV19 and TRBJ2-5 gives the full variable domain: DGGITQSPKYLFRKEGQNVTLSCEQNLNHDAMYWYRQDPGQGLRLIYYSQIVNDFQKGDIAEGYSVSREKKESFPLTVTSAQKNPTAFYLCATWGGRETQYFGPGTRLLVL.

The J gene is TRBJ2-4, the V gene TRBV6-1; tentative D call: TRBD2 (6 bases). The V gene's germline CDR1 is MNHNS and CDR2 SASEGT. The germline V and J ends were trimmed by 11 bases and 8 bases, with 13 bases remaining between them. There are 11 residues in the CDR3. CDR3 region: CASTRTDIQYF. CDR3 in DNA: TGTGCCTCGACTAGAACGGACATTCAGTACTTC.

V usage is TRBV27 and J usage is TRBJ1-1; D gene uncertain. Trimming removed 6 bases at V and 5 bases at J, with 13 bases between. From germline, CDR1 is MNHEY and CDR2 SMNVEV (reference sequence). The CDR3 length is 13 residues. The DNA for the CDR3 is TGTGCCAGCAGCCCCTGGCCGGGGACTGAAGCTTTCTTT. Protein sequence: CASSPWPGTEAFF.